A selection of T cell receptor beta chains follows, all from one sample in a study of breast tumors, draining lymph nodes, adjacent tissues. A single record per CDR3 protein comes from TCRdb applying MiXCR to the multiplex PCR reads. The top ten clones hold about 2.5% of a sample with 70,000 to 95,000 distinct CDR3 sequences, 15% to 20% of them seen once. Sequenced: axillary lymph node tissue. Every receptor here comes from a female donor with breast cancer. Some clones in this sample may be carry-over from other donors' samples. Each CDR3 is given without its conserved first and last residue. Fields, in order: V gene, J gene, CDR3 protein.

TRBV7-6	TRBJ2-7	ASSQGTQGEQY
TRBV12-3/TRBV12-4	TRBJ2-3	ASSSRNGADTQY
TRBV5-1	TRBJ1-6	ASGTGGNSPLH
TRBV27	TRBJ2-1	ASSSIIYTGRGSNEQF
TRBV6-2/TRBV6-3	TRBJ2-5	ASRNVGLAGGKETQY
TRBV7-2	TRBJ2-3	ASSPDRGLLGTQY
TRBV5-1	TRBJ2-1	ASSLDGGSYNEQF
TRBV7-3	TRBJ2-7	ASSLRLGTGEQY
TRBV9	TRBJ1-2	ASAPHTGADYGYT
TRBV19	TRBJ2-5	ASSISTGSETQY
TRBV20-1	TRBJ2-7	SARVGTSGRAY
TRBV7-2	TRBJ2-3	ASSFRGRSDTQY
TRBV7-9	TRBJ1-2	ASSSTGYDGYT
TRBV28	TRBJ1-3	ASLTDSGSGNTIY
TRBV10-3	TRBJ2-1	AISDYQSPNRRNEQF
TRBV10-3	TRBJ2-7	AISERDYEQY
TRBV12-5	TRBJ2-1	ASGLVGFVRGPSSYNEQF
TRBV6-2/TRBV6-3	TRBJ2-5	ASSYVNIQETQY
TRBV28	TRBJ2-1	ASSLPGQGKNEQF
TRBV20-1	TRBJ2-1	SAQPGRGRQYNEQF
TRBV12-3/TRBV12-4	TRBJ2-3	ASSTLGQGTQY
TRBV10-3	TRBJ1-5	AISDPDRDRQPQH
TRBV6-6	TRBJ2-1	ASSSTGGEQF
TRBV7-2	TRBJ2-1	ASSLDPENNEQF
TRBV15	TRBJ2-1	ATSREPDELYNEQF
TRBV12-3/TRBV12-4	TRBJ1-4	ASSFHREGEKLF
TRBV4-2	TRBJ1-4	ASSHQSPGRAGKLF
TRBV9	TRBJ1-5	ASSLTGIFSQPQH
TRBV6-1	TRBJ1-3	ASVRRGRGDTGNTIY
TRBV7-2	TRBJ2-7	ASSLEWEPYEQY
TRBV6-6	TRBJ2-5	ASSYGQTSGTYQETQY
TRBV5-1	TRBJ2-1	ASKFLAGDGNEQF
TRBV11-1	TRBJ2-5	ASSFRQDQETQY
TRBV7-2	TRBJ1-5	ASSSSGDGINQPQH
TRBV7-3	TRBJ2-5	ASSLGSGNQETQY
TRBV7-9	TRBJ2-6	ASSSAATGRNSGANVLT
TRBV12-3/TRBV12-4	TRBJ1-3	ASSPGTAGNTIY
TRBV30	TRBJ2-7	AWRLRTSDYEQY
TRBV6-2/TRBV6-3	TRBJ2-1	ASSRRDSSYNEQF
TRBV19	TRBJ1-1	ASSIYGGNTEAF
TRBV27	TRBJ2-3	ASSSGTMDTQY
TRBV6-5	TRBJ1-4	ASRPTGGKGRTNEKLF
TRBV20-1	TRBJ2-7	SVRDVSEQY
TRBV7-8	TRBJ2-7	ASSGGGRNYEQY
TRBV4-3	TRBJ2-7	ASSQEANNLYEQY
TRBV5-4	TRBJ2-3	ASSHLSWADTQY
TRBV6-2/TRBV6-3	TRBJ2-1	ASGAQGAYNEQF
TRBV5-1	TRBJ1-4	ASSLAPGEGLF
TRBV5-1	TRBJ2-1	ASSLAPSGSYNEQF
TRBV14	TRBJ1-6	ASSRLPNRGRRRNSPLH